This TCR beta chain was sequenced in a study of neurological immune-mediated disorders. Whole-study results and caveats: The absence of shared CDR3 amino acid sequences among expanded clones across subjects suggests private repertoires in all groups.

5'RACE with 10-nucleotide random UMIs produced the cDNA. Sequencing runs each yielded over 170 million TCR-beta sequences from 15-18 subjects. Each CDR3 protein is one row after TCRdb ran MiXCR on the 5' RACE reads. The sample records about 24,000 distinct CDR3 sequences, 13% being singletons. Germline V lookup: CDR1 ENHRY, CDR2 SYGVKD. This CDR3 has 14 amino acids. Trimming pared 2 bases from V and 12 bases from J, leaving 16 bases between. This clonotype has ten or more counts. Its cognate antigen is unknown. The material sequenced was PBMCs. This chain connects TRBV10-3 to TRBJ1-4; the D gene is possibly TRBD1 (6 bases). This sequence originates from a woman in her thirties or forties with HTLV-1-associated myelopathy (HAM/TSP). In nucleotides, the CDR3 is TGTGCCATCAGTGAGCCCCAGGCAGGGGAGGAACTGTTTTTT. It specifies CAISEPQAGEELFF.